These 19 T cell receptor beta chains were sequenced from one sample in a study of Graves' ophthalmopathy and Graves' hyperthyroidism. Investigators amplified TCR beta CDR3 regions from RNA transcripts. After a first-round RT-PCR with HTBI primers, a second-round multiplex PCR was run. TCRdb reprocessed the multiplex PCR reads with MiXCR, giving one entry per CDR3 protein. The sample has about 740,000 distinct CDR3 sequences; roughly 41% are singletons. The sequencing sample was made of peripheral blood. Receptors were obtained from an adult man with Graves' ophthalmopathy.

The V gene is TRBV19, the J gene TRBJ1-5; the D gene is possibly TRBD1 (6 bases). Per germline, CDR1 LNHDA and CDR2 SQIVND (reference sequence). The CDR3 loop spans 16 amino acids. V was pared by 4 bases and J by 7 bases, with 20 bases between. CDR3 region: CASSTTYREGEQPQHF. CDR3 bases: TGTGCCAGTAGTACCACTTACAGGGAGGGCGAGCAGCCCCAGCATTTT.

The rearrangement links TRBV10-3 to TRBJ1-1; TRBD1 agrees at 7 bases. Germline V CDR1 and CDR2: ENHRY, SYGVKD. The CDR3 runs to 14 residues. After removal of 10 bases from V and 6 bases from J, the junction contained 14 bases not matched to a gene. The CDR3 loop reads CASSYGQAGPEAFF. In DNA form, the CDR3 reads TGTGCCAGCAGCTATGGACAGGCGGGCCCTGAAGCTTTCTTT.

The chain carries TRBV19 and TRBJ1-2; 9 nucleotides align to TRBD1. Germline V CDR1 and CDR2: LNHDA, SQIVND (reference sequence). V shed 7 bases and J 7 bases; nucleotides not matched to a gene: 10. The CDR3 totals 14 residues. Here the CDR3 reads CASKTGQGSFGYTF. The CDR3 DNA reads TGTGCCAGTAAGACGGGACAGGGAAGTTTTGGCTACACCTTC. Filled out from reference TRBV19 and TRBJ1-2, the complete variable domain reads DGGITQSPKYLFRKEGQNVTLSCEQNLNHDAMYWYRQDPGQGLRLIYYSQIVNDFQKGDIAEGYSVSREKKESFPLTVTSAQKNPTAFYLCASKTGQGSFGYTFGSGTRLTVV.

The V gene is TRBV20-1, the J gene TRBJ1-4; TRBD1 is a possible D gene (5 bases). CDR3 length equals 17 residues. CDR1 and CDR2 from the germline V gene are DFQATT and SNEGSKA (reference sequence). Between the trimmed V and J ends, which lost 0 bases and 0 bases, there was a span of 14 bases. The CDR3 is CSARDGTAVATNEKLFF. The CDR3 nucleotides are TGCAGTGCTAGAGATGGGACGGCAGTTGCAACTAATGAAAAACTGTTTTTT.

The V and J genes are TRBV7-2 and TRBJ1-4; 9 bases align to TRBD1. This CDR3 is built from 18 residues. Per the germline V gene, CDR1 is SGHTA and CDR2 is FQGNSA. Losses at the gene ends were 3 bases for V and 8 bases for J; bases not matched to a gene: 16. CDR3 loop: CASSLGQGGSASGEKLFF. CDR3 nucleotides: TGTGCCAGCAGCTTGGGACAGGGAGGGAGCGCAAGCGGCGAAAAACTGTTTTTT.

The DNA for the CDR3 is TGCAGTGCTAGAGATCGCAGGGAGGGACTGGGTTCACCCCTCCACTTT. Its translation: CSARDRREGLGSPLHF. This chain links TRBV20-1 with TRBJ1-6; weak D call: TRBD1 (5 bases). The CDR3 sequence is 16 residues long. Germline CDR1 reads DFQATT; CDR2 reads SNEGSKA (reference sequence). Between the trimmed V and J ends, which lost 0 bases and 9 bases, there was a span of 18 bases.

The V call is TRBV20-1, the J call TRBJ2-5; 14 nucleotides align to TRBD2. J gave up 7 bases and V 8 bases, and 3 bases lay outside the gene matches. The CDR3 has 12 amino acids. The germline CDR1 and CDR2 sequences are DFQATT and SNEGSKA (reference sequence). The CDR3 region has the DNA TGCAGTACGGGACTAGCGGGAGTGACCCAGTACTTC. Protein sequence: CSTGLAGVTQYF.

Turning to this clonotype: A much larger clone lies a single base off, so this may be a read error. This chain connects TRBV7-3 to TRBJ1-5, with a tentative D call TRBD1 (6 bases). Germline V lookup: CDR1 SGHTA, CDR2 FQGTGA. This CDR3 spans 13 amino acids. The CDR3 DNA reads as TGTACCAGCAGCTCCAACAGGGATCAGCCCCAGCATTTT. It specifies CTSSSNRDQPQHF.

The chain has TRBV29-1 and TRBJ1-3; the D is unclear. Germline CDR1 reads SQVTM; CDR2 reads ANQGSEA. This CDR3 region has 12 residues. Trimming cost V 8 bases and J 1 base, with 9 bases left between them. The CDR3 reads CSLVVSGNTIYF. The CDR3, as DNA: TGCAGCTTGGTGGTGTCTGGAAACACCATATATTTT.

The V and J genes are TRBV5-1 and TRBJ2-7; D tentatively reads TRBD1 or TRBD2 (5 bases each). Trimming shortened V by 4 bases and J by 5 bases, and 19 bases separated the two germline ends. Germline V gene data show CDR1 as SGHRS and CDR2 as YFSETQ. This CDR3 has 15 residues. In DNA, the CDR3 is TGCGCCAGCAGCGTCCTTTCCCTCCCGGGACACGAGCAGTACTTC. Its protein is CASSVLSLPGHEQYF.

This clonotype was counted ten times or more. V and J are TRBV5-5 and TRBJ1-2; 8 bases fit TRBD1. With V trimmed by 9 bases and J by 5 bases, 12 bases remained unmatched. CDR1 and CDR2 from the germline V gene are SGHKS and YYEKEE (reference sequence). The CDR3 runs to 14 residues. CDR3 protein: CATDFGQGAYGYTF. CDR3 nucleotide sequence: TGTGCCACCGACTTTGGACAGGGCGCGTATGGCTACACCTTC.

This clonotype occurred many times. This chain links TRBV29-1 with TRBJ2-7; D not certain. V lost 1 base and J 2 bases, leaving 9 bases between the germline ends. There are 13 residues in the CDR3. Germline V gene data show CDR1 as SQVTM and CDR2 as ANQGSEA. CDR3 in amino acids: CSVEAETPYEQYF. The CDR3 DNA reads as TGCAGCGTTGAAGCTGAGACGCCCTACGAGCAGTACTTC.

V is TRBV24-1 and J is TRBJ2-5, with a possible D match to TRBD1 (8 bases). The CDR3 loop spans 17 amino acids. Germline assignment: CDR1 KGHDR and CDR2 SFDVKD. Trimming stripped 3 bases from V and 0 bases from J, with 16 bases between. CDR3 coding DNA: TGTGCCACCAGTGATCCGAACAGGGGGGGTTACCAAGAGACCCAGTACTTC. Its translation: CATSDPNRGGYQETQYF.

The rearrangement joins TRBV12-3 or TRBV12-4 to TRBJ1-1, with D perhaps matching TRBD1 (6 bases). V lost 3 bases and J lost 2, with 10 bases in between. The CDR3 sequence is 14 residues long. The CDR3 protein is CASSFARGNTEAFF. CDR3 DNA: TGTGCCAGCAGTTTCGCCAGGGGCAACACTGAAGCTTTCTTT.

DNA of the CDR3: TGTGCCATCAGTGAGTCGATTCGAGCGAGGGCCTACGAGCAGTACTTC. Residues: CAISESIRARAYEQYF. This rearrangement joins TRBV10-3 to TRBJ2-7, with D maybe TRBD2 (5 bases). V lost 0 bases to trimming and J lost 2 bases, with 14 bases between them. The germline CDR1 and CDR2 sequences are ENHRY and SYGVKD. CDR3 length: 16 amino acids.

This clonotype was found many times. The chain is built from TRBV7-2 and TRBJ1-1; TRBD1 agrees at 9 bases. The CDR3 length is 15 residues. Germline-derived CDR1 and CDR2 are SGHTA and FQGNSA. V lost 5 bases, J lost 2 bases, and 6 bases stayed unmatched. CDR3 nucleotide sequence: TGTGCCAGCAGCAGACAGGGGGAGGTAAACACTGAAGCTTTCTTT. It encodes CASSRQGEVNTEAFF.

A remark on this clonotype: This clone may be a read error of a much larger clone one base away. The chain employs TRBV5-4 and TRBJ2-7, with D tentatively TRBD2 (6 bases). This CDR3 comprises 14 residues. CDR1 is SGHNT and CDR2 is YYREEE in the germline V gene (reference sequence). Trimming removed 1 base from V and 3 bases from J, with 11 bases in between. The CDR3 bases are TGTGCCAGCAGCTTGACGGGACTCATCTACGAGCAGTACTTC. The encoded protein is CASSLTGLIYEQYF.

This clonotype was seen a handful of times. V and J are TRBV19 and TRBJ2-2; D possibly corresponds to TRBD2 (5 bases). Trimming shortened V by 8 bases and J by 0 bases, and 10 bases separated the two germline ends. Germline V gives CDR1 LNHDA, CDR2 SQIVND (reference sequence). The CDR3 is 14 amino acids. The CDR3 spells CASWGATNTGELFF. CDR3 DNA: TGTGCCAGTTGGGGAGCCACGAACACCGGGGAGCTGTTTTTT.

The V and J genes are TRBV10-3 and TRBJ2-5, with a weak D call TRBD2 (5 bases). Germline loops: CDR1 ENHRY, CDR2 SYGVKD. V was trimmed by 10 bases and J by 4 bases, leaving 16 bases between them. The CDR3 consists of 13 residues. The CDR3 DNA sequence: TGTGCCAGCACCCGGGATCAGCTAGAGACCCAGTACTTC. Its translation is CASTRDQLETQYF.